The 5 T cell receptor beta chains below all came from one sample that was sequenced in a study of T cells after yellow fever vaccination. MiXCR, applied by TCRdb to the 5' RACE reads, yields one record per CDR3 protein. The sample includes about 430,000 distinct CDR3 sequences, around 20% of them seen just once. The sequences come from PBMCs, collected before the yellow fever booster vaccination. The receptors shown here come from a man aged 18 to 30 who received the YFV17D yellow fever vaccine.

This chain links TRBV4-1 with TRBJ2-6; 7 bases fit TRBD2. CDR3 size: 18 residues. Germline CDR1 is MGHRA and CDR2 is YSYEKL. J gave up 3 bases and V 4 bases, and 12 bases lay outside the gene matches. CDR3 DNA sequence: TGCGCCAGCAGCCCGACCGGGGTGGGGAGGGTTGGGGCCAACGTCCTGACTTTC. It is translated as CASSPTGVGRVGANVLTF.

This clonotype was picked up a small number of times. The chain employs TRBV14 and TRBJ1-4; no definite D call. V lost 0 bases, J lost 7 bases, and 21 bases lay in between. This CDR3 is built from 18 residues. CDR1 is SGHDN and CDR2 is FVKESK in the germline V gene. The CDR3 spells CASSQESLPFLSGEKLFF. The CDR3 DNA follows: TGTGCCAGCAGCCAAGAGAGCCTCCCCTTCCTCAGCGGTGAAAAACTGTTTTTT.

The chain links TRBV29-1 to TRBJ1-1, with a tentative D call TRBD1 (6 bases). Germline lookup yields CDR1 SQVTM and CDR2 ANQGSEA. V lost 3 bases and J lost 0, with 17 bases in between. This CDR3 has 16 residues. The CDR3 loop is CSVEAQGRLVNTEAFF. The CDR3 region has the DNA TGCAGCGTTGAGGCACAGGGACGGTTGGTGAACACTGAAGCTTTCTTT.

This clonotype was seen a few times. The chain recombines TRBV6-5 with TRBJ2-4, with 7 bases fitting TRBD1. CDR1 MNHEY and CDR2 SVGAGI come from the germline V gene. The ends lost 2 bases at V and 5 bases at J; junction bases unmatched: 0. This CDR3 contains 13 residues. CDR3 DNA: TGTGCCAGCAGTTACGGGACAGAAAACATTCAGTACTTC. This gives the protein CASSYGTENIQYF.

This clonotype was picked up a small number of times. The J gene is TRBJ1-1, the V gene TRBV6-2 or TRBV6-3; D unclear. The CDR3 loop spans 15 amino acids. V was cut by 2 bases and J by 3 bases, with 13 bases left in between. The germline V gene encodes CDR1 MNHEY and CDR2 SVGEGT. CDR3 loop: CASSYERNGDTEAFF. For the CDR3, the DNA is TGTGCCAGCAGTTACGAGCGGAATGGGGACACTGAAGCTTTCTTT.